This T cell receptor (beta chain) emerged from a study of T cell repertoires in ileal Crohn's disease. Some clones are missing from TCRdb's copy, which holds only in-frame ones; the method was immunoSEQ multiplex PCR. Here the sample spans roughly 2,000 clones, 85% to 90% being singletons. V was pared by 2 bases and J by 3 bases, with 10 bases between. CDR3 length: 14 residues. Germline assignment: CDR1 SGHDN and CDR2 FVKESK. This clone was found once. Time point reported: neoterminal ileum biopsy at postoperative endoscopy, about 6 months after surgery. The chain employs TRBV14 and TRBJ1-1; D remains ambiguous. The sequencing sample was made of ileal tissue. The clonotype was recovered from an adult with Crohn's disease. DNA for the CDR3: TGTGCCAGCAGCCAATACACAGAACACACTGAAGCTTTCTTT. Translation gives CASSQYTEHTEAFF.